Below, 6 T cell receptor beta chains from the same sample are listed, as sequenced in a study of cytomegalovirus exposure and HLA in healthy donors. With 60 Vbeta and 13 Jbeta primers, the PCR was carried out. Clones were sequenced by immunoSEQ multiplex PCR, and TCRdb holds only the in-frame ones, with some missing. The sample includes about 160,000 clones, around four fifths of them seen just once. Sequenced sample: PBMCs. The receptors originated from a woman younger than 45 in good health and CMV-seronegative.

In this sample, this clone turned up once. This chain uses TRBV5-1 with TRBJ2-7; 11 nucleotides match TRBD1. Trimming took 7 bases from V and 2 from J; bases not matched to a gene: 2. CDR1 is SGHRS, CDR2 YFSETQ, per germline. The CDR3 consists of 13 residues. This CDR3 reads CASGQGAAYEQYF. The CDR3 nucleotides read TGCGCCAGCGGACAGGGGGCGGCCTACGAGCAGTACTTC.

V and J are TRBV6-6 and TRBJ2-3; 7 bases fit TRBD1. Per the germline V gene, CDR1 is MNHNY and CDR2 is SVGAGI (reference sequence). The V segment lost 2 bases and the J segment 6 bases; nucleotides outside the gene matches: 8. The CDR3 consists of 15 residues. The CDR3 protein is CASSYTSQGSDTQYF. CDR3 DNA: TGTGCCAGCAGTTACACATCACAGGGGTCGGATACGCAGTATTTT.

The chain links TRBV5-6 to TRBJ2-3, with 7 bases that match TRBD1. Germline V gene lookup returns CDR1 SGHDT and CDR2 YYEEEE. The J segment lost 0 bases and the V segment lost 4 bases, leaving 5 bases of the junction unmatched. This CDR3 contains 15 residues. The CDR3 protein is CASSRDSSSTDTQYF. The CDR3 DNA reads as TGTGCCAGCAGCCGGGACAGTTCTAGCACAGATACGCAGTATTTT.

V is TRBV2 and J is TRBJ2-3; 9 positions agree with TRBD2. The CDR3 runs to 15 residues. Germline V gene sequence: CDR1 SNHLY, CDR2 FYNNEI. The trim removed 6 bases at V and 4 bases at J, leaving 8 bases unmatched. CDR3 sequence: CASRRAGGGPDTQYF. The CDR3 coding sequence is TGTGCCAGCAGGAGGGCGGGGGGGGGTCCAGATACGCAGTATTTT.

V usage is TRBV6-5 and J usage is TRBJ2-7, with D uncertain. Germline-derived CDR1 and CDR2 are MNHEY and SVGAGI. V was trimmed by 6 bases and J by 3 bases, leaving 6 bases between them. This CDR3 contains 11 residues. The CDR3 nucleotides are TGTGCCAGCAGCTCCTACTACGAGCAGTACTTC. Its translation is CASSSYYEQYF.

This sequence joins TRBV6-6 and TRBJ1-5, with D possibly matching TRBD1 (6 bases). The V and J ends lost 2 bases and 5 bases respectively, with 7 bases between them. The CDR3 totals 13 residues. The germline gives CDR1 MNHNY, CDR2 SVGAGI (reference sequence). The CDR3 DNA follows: TGTGCCAGCAGTTACAGGACAGATCAGCCCCAGCATTTT. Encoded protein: CASSYRTDQPQHF.